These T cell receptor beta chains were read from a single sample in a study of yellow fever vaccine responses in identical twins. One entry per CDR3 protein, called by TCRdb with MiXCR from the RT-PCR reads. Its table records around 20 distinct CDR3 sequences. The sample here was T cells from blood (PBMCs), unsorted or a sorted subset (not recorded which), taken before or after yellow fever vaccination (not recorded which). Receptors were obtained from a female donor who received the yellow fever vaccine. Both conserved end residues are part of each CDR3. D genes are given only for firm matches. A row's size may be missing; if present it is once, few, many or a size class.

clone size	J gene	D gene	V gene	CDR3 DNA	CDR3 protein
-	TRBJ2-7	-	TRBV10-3	TGTGCCATCAGTGAGTCAACCACGGCCTACGAGCAGTACTTC	CAISESTTAYEQYF
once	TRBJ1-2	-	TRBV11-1	TGTGCCAGCAGCGGGGCGGGCGCTAACTATGGCTACACCTTC	CASSGAGANYGYTF
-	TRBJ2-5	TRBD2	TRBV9	TGTGCCAGCAGCACCCTGGGTAGCGGGAGCGAGACCCAGTACTTC	CASSTLGSGSETQYF
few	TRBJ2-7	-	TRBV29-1	TGCAGCGTCGGTTGGGGTAACTCCTACGAGCAGTACTTC	CSVGWGNSYEQYF